This T cell receptor (beta chain) was observed in a study of cytomegalovirus exposure and HLA in healthy donors. The PCR employed 60 Vbeta primers together with 13 Jbeta primers. The repertoire was sequenced with immunoSEQ multiplex PCR; TCRdb's copy has only in-frame clones and lacks some. The sample includes more than 85,000 clones, 75% to 85% of them seen just once. This CDR3 has 11 amino acids. The germline V and J ends were trimmed by 11 bases and 7 bases, with 11 bases remaining between them. In germline, CDR1 is MNHEY, CDR2 SVGAGI. Sequences were obtained from PBMCs. This receptor was identified in a woman between 50 and 59 years old in good health and CMV-seropositive. The chain has TRBV6-5 and TRBJ1-4; D not certain. CDR3 residues: CAAGGSEKLFF. CDR3 bases: TGTGCCGCGGGAGGAAGTGAAAAACTGTTTTTT.